This TCR beta chain was profiled in a study of blood T cell repertoires in COVID-19. About the study: Samples came from the United States, Italy and Spain, spanning acute and convalescent COVID-19.

Germline V gene lookup returns CDR1 MDHEN and CDR2 SYDVKM. Trimming cost V 5 bases and J 4 bases, with 9 bases left between them. The CDR3 spans 14 residues. Method: immunoSEQ multiplex PCR; TCRdb's copy keeps in-frame clones and lacks some. The table has about 200,000 clones, 80% to 90% seen once. Cohort 3 donors were reported recovered after two negative PCRs, clearance, or symptom resolution. Sequencing was carried out using PBMCs or T cells enriched from blood (not recorded which). V is TRBV28 and J is TRBJ1-6, with a possible D match to TRBD1 (6 bases). This receptor was taken from a woman between 18 and 29 years old who had recovered from COVID-19. CDR3 sequence: CASSADSYNSPLHF. Written as DNA, the CDR3 is TGTGCCAGCAGTGCGGACAGTTATAATTCACCCCTCCACTTT. The complete variable domain, with remaining parts taken from reference TRBV28 and TRBJ1-6, reads DVKVTQSSRYLVKRTGEKVFLECVQDMDHENMFWYRQDPGLGLRLIYFSYDVKMKEKGDIPEGYSVSREKKERFSLILESASTNQTSMYLCASSADSYNSPLHFGNGTRLTVT.